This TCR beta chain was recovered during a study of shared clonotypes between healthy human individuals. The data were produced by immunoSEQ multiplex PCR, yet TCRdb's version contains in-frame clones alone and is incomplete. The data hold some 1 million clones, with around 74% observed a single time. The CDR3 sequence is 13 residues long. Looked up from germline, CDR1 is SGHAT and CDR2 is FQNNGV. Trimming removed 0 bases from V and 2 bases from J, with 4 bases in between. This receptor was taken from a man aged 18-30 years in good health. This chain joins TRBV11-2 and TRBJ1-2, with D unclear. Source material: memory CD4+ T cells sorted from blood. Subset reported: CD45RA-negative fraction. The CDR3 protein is CASSLDHNYGYTF. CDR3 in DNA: TGTGCCAGCAGCTTAGACCACAACTATGGCTACACCTTC.